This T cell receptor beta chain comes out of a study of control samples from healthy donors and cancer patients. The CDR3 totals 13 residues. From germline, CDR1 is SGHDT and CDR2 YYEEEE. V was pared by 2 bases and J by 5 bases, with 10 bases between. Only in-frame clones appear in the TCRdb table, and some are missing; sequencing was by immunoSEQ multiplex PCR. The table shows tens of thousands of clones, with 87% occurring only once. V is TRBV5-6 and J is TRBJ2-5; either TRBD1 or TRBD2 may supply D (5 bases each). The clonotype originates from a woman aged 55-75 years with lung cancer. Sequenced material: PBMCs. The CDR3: CASSFGAGETQYF. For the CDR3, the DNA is TGTGCCAGCAGCTTCGGGGCCGGGGAGACCCAGTACTTC.